The rows below give T cell receptor beta chains drawn from one sample of a study of cytomegalovirus exposure and HLA in healthy donors. The method was immunoSEQ multiplex PCR; TCRdb's version includes in-frame clones alone and lacks a portion of them. The sample lists some 190,000 clones, 60% to 85% seen once, with 0.95% to 1.4% in the top ten. Source material: PBMCs. The receptors shown here come from a woman between 40 and 55 years old in good health and CMV-seronegative. Both conserved end residues are part of each CDR3. The D gene is left open where the match is weak. Clone size appears in some rows only: once, few, many, or a class for an expanded clone.

v_call	clone_size	d_call	j_call	cdr3_length	cdr3_nt	cdr3_aa
TRBV28	once	-	TRBJ2-1	12	TGTGCCAGCAGCAGTCAGGGAAATGAGCAGTTCTTC	CASSSQGNEQFF
TRBV18	-	TRBD1	TRBJ1-4	14	TGTGCCAGCTCCCGGGACAGGGCGAATGAAAAACTGTTTTTT	CASSRDRANEKLFF
TRBV28	-	-	TRBJ1-3	15	TGTGCCAGCAGTTTCAGGGGTTTCTCTGGAAACACCATATATTTT	CASSFRGFSGNTIYF
TRBV7-3	-	-	TRBJ1-1	14	TGTGCCAGCAGCGTTCAGGGGCGGAACACTGAAGCTTTCTTT	CASSVQGRNTEAFF
TRBV5-4	-	-	TRBJ1-2	15	TGTGCCAGCAGCGCTCTCACAGGGCTATACTATGGCTACACCTTC	CASSALTGLYYGYTF
TRBV27	-	-	TRBJ2-1	15	TGTGCCAGCAGTTCAGACACGTCCTCCTACAATGAGCAGTTCTTC	CASSSDTSSYNEQFF
TRBV5-1	-	-	TRBJ2-5	15	TGCGCCAGCAGCGACCCCCGCGAGGGCCAAGAGACCCAGTACTTC	CASSDPREGQETQYF
TRBV5-6	-	TRBD2	TRBJ2-7	18	TGTGCCAGCAGCTGGGGGTTTACCGGGACTAGCGGTTTCTACGAGCAGTACTTC	CASSWGFTGTSGFYEQYF
TRBV6-5	-	-	TRBJ1-2	16	TGTGCCAGCAGTTACACCCTCGAAAAGGGGCAGGATGGCTACACCTTC	CASSYTLEKGQDGYTF
TRBV11-3	-	-	TRBJ2-1	14	TGTGCCAGCAGCTTGGGGCAGGGTTTTAATGAGCAGTTCTTC	CASSLGQGFNEQFF
TRBV7-2	-	-	TRBJ2-1	15	TGTGCCAGCAGCTTAGGACCCGACAGTCTCAATGAGCAGTTCTTC	CASSLGPDSLNEQFF
TRBV2	-	TRBD2	TRBJ2-3	16	TGTGCCAGCAGGCCCTTGAGCGGGAGTCTCTCAGATACGCAGTATTTT	CASRPLSGSLSDTQYF
TRBV28	many	-	TRBJ1-5	14	TGTGCCAGCAGTCCCCCCGCGCGGGGGCAGCCCCAGCATTTT	CASSPPARGQPQHF
TRBV6-1	few	TRBD2	TRBJ2-7	16	TGTGCCAGCAGTGAAAGACTAGCCAGCAGCTCCTACGAGCAGTACTTC	CASSERLASSSYEQYF
TRBV27	-	-	TRBJ1-1	12	TGTGCCAGCAGCTCCATAGGAGCTGAAGCTTTCTTT	CASSSIGAEAFF
TRBV18	-	TRBD1	TRBJ2-3	16	TGTGCCAGCTCACCACGGGACAGGGGCGGCACAGATACGCAGTATTTT	CASSPRDRGGTDTQYF